This T cell receptor beta chain emerged from a study of long-term antiretroviral therapy in people with HIV. immunoSEQ v3.0 was run at survey level. Generated by immunoSEQ multiplex PCR, the TCRdb table keeps only in-frame clones and is missing some. The sample comprises roughly 17,000 clones, roughly nine tenths of which are singletons, and 8.9% rests with the top ten. The germline V gene has CDR1 SGDLS and CDR2 YYNGEE. The CDR3 has 14 residues. V lost 4 bases to trimming and J lost 2 bases, with 11 bases between them. This rearrangement joins TRBV9 to TRBJ2-3, with a possible D match to TRBD2 (6 bases). This receptor was taken from a man aged 55 to 70 with HIV. This sample comprised unsorted PBMCs, obtained 0.3 years after starting antiretroviral therapy. The CDR3 protein is CASSRSDYTDTQYF. In DNA, the CDR3 is TGTGCCAGCAGCCGATCGGACTACACAGATACGCAGTATTTT.